What follows are 18 T cell receptor beta chains derived from one specimen sequenced in a study of Tregs in tolerant kidney transplant recipients. Method: immunoSEQ multiplex PCR; TCRdb's copy keeps in-frame clones and lacks some. This sample contains roughly 48,000 clones. The material sequenced was CD4+ T cells from blood, taken before the transplant. Source of these receptors: a human donor who received a combined kidney and bone marrow transplant.

Of note for this clone: The sequence runs out 3 residues before the end of the CDR3; the remainder is reconstructed from the germline J gene. V usage is TRBV7-3 and J usage is TRBJ2-1, with D perhaps matching TRBD1 (5 bases). This CDR3 is built from 16 residues. V shed 1 base and J shed 1 base, with 11 bases lying between them. Germline V gene sequence: CDR1 SGHTA, CDR2 FQGTGA. The covered CDR3 bases are TGTGCCAGCAGCTTAATTGCTAGGGGATCCTACAATGAG. Translated: CASSLIARGSYNE. The CDR3 reads in full as CASSLIARGSYNEQFF. The full variable domain, in which reference TRBV7-3 and TRBJ2-1 provide the parts outside the CDR3, is GAGVSQTPSNKVTEKGKYVELRCDPISGHTALYWYRQSLGQGPEFLIYFQGTGAADDSGLPNDRFFAVRPEGSVSTLKIQRTERGDSAVYLCASSLIARGSYNEQFFGPGTRLTVL.

Worth noting for this clone: The observed sequence ends 3 residues before the CDR3 terminus, with the missing tail filled in from the germline J gene. This sequence joins TRBV19 and TRBJ1-2, with D possibly being TRBD1 (5 bases). Germline V CDR1 and CDR2: LNHDA, SQIVND (reference sequence). The CDR3 is 16 amino acids. The V end was cut by 1 base, the J end by 0 bases, with 12 bases between. The CDR3 sequence: CASSIGAGRTNYGYTF. Partial CDR3 DNA: TGTGCCAGTAGTATAGGAGCAGGGAGGACTAACTATGGC. Combining the CDR3 with reference TRBV19 and TRBJ1-2 gives the whole variable domain DGGITQSPKYLFRKEGQNVTLSCEQNLNHDAMYWYRQDPGQGLRLIYYSQIVNDFQKGDIAEGYSVSREKKESFPLTVTSAQKNPTAFYLCASSIGAGRTNYGYTFGSGTRLTVV.

On this clone: The read is 3 residues too short to cover the CDR3 end, so that end is filled in from the germline J gene. V gene TRBV30 combines with J gene TRBJ1-1; 8 nucleotides line up with TRBD1. CDR1 and CDR2 (germline): GTSNPN, SVGIG (reference sequence). Unmatched junction bases numbered 11, after V lost 7 bases and J lost 4 bases. This CDR3 spans 14 amino acids. The CDR3 here is CAFKTGVDGTEAFF. CDR3 DNA (partial): TGTGCCTTTAAGACAGGGGTTGATGGCACTGAA.

On this clone itself: The read terminates 3 residues ahead of where the CDR3 ends, so the germline J gene completes it. V gene TRBV5-6 combines with J gene TRBJ2-5, with TRBD1 matching over 7 bases. Germline assignment: CDR1 SGHDT and CDR2 YYEEEE. This CDR3 has 15 residues. V trimming: 0 bases; J trimming: 4 bases; junction bases outside the gene matches: 6. The DNA read from the CDR3 is TGTGCCAGCAGCTTGGCGATGGGACAGTTAGAGACC. This codes for CASSLAMGQLET. The full CDR3 protein is CASSLAMGQLETQYF.

Note on this clone: The read gets to within 3 residues of the CDR3 end, and the germline J gene fills in the rest. This rearrangement joins TRBV19 to TRBJ1-1, with 9 positions matching TRBD1. With 7 bases clipped from V and 3 bases from J, the junction kept 9 bases outside the gene matches. The CDR3 runs 15 residues. Germline CDR1 reads LNHDA; CDR2 reads SQIVND (reference sequence). The CDR3 sequence is CASTLTGGLDTEAFF. The CDR3 bases that were read are TGTGCCAGTACCCTCACAGGGGGCTTGGACACTGAA.

As concerns this clone: The CDR3 is cut off 3 residues early in the read; its end comes from the germline J gene. The rearrangement uses TRBV29-1 and TRBJ2-5; no definite D call. Germline CDR1 SQVTM, CDR2 ANQGSEA. The CDR3 contains 13 residues. Trimming shortened V by 4 bases and J by 1 base, and 10 bases separated the two germline ends. Incomplete CDR3 DNA: TGCAGCGTTGGTATATCCCTCCAAGAGACC. Protein product: CSVGISLQET. From start to end, the CDR3 is CSVGISLQETQYF.

About this clone itself: Read data end 3 residues before the CDR3 end; the end is taken from the germline J gene. The genes are TRBV7-3 and TRBJ2-7, with 11 bases fitting TRBD2. The CDR3 covers 15 residues. From germline, CDR1 is SGHTA and CDR2 FQGTGA. The V gene end was trimmed by 0 bases and the J gene end by 6 bases; junction bases not matched to a gene: 4. The CDR3 loop is CASSLTALAGVEQYF. Partial CDR3 DNA: TGTGCCAGCAGCTTAACAGCACTAGCGGGAGTCGAG.

Regarding this clone: The read gets to within 3 residues of the CDR3 end, and the germline J gene fills in the rest. This chain uses TRBV20-1 with TRBJ1-2; maybe TRBD1 (6 bases). Germline assignment: CDR1 DFQATT and CDR2 SNEGSKA (reference sequence). The CDR3 has 14 residues. V dropped 1 base and J dropped 7 bases, with 16 bases sitting between them. The part of the CDR3 DNA that was read is TGCAGTGCTAGAGGTGGGGAGGGGGTGCGTGGC. This gives the protein CSARGGEGVRG. The CDR3 in its entirety is CSARGGEGVRGYTF.

A remark on this clone: The read finishes 3 residues shy of the CDR3 end, and the germline J gene is used to complete it. The rearrangement joins TRBV5-4 to TRBJ2-3, with 8 bases aligning to TRBD1. With V trimmed by 4 bases and J by 5 bases, 6 bases remained unmatched. The CDR3 length is 14 residues. Germline V gives CDR1 SGHNT, CDR2 YYREEE (reference sequence). The CDR3 protein is CASSTDRVRDTQYF. The covered CDR3 bases are TGTGCCAGCAGCACGGACAGGGTCAGAGATACG.

In the case of this clone: The sequenced fragment ends 3 residues before the CDR3 boundary, so the rest is inferred from the germline J gene. This rearrangement joins TRBV30 to TRBJ1-5; 8 bases align to TRBD1. V was clipped by 5 bases and J by 5 bases; unmatched bases: 14. Germline lookup yields CDR1 GTSNPN and CDR2 SVGIG (reference sequence). CDR3 length: 16 amino acids. CDR3 DNA, as far as it was read: TGTGCCTGGTCCAGACAGGGGCGGAATATGGATCAGCCC. Its translation is CAWSRQGRNMDQP. The full-length CDR3 reads as CAWSRQGRNMDQPQHF.

Of note for this clone: The read terminates 3 residues ahead of where the CDR3 ends, so the germline J gene completes it. The chain is built from TRBV5-1 and TRBJ2-4; D possibly corresponds to TRBD2 (6 bases). The CDR3 spans 14 residues. V lost 1 base, J lost 3 bases, and 8 bases lay in between. Germline values: CDR1 SGHRS, CDR2 YFSETQ. CDR3 bases read: TGCGCCAGCAGCTTGCCGGGGGACAAAAACATT. It codes for CASSLPGDKNI. The complete CDR3 protein is CASSLPGDKNIQYF.

Concerning this clone: Read coverage stops 3 residues before the CDR3 terminus; the germline J gene supplies the remainder. The chain is built from TRBV20-1 and TRBJ2-5, with D maybe TRBD1 (5 bases). Between the trimmed V and J ends, which lost 3 bases and 0 bases, there was a span of 11 bases. The CDR3 sequence is 14 residues long. Looked up from germline, CDR1 is DFQATT and CDR2 is SNEGSKA (reference sequence). The CDR3 DNA, read in part, is TGCAGTGCTAGTGAAGACAGCTACCAAGAGACC. This codes for CSASEDSYQET. In full, the CDR3 is CSASEDSYQETQYF.

As for this clone: The read ends 3 residues before the CDR3 terminus; that terminus is restored from the germline J gene. The J gene is TRBJ2-7, the V gene TRBV19; D uncertain. The germline gives CDR1 LNHDA, CDR2 SQIVND (reference sequence). Trimming stripped 4 bases from V and 0 bases from J, with 13 bases between. This CDR3 spans 15 amino acids. The sequenced CDR3 bases are TGTGCCAGTAGTACCGAGGCAGGCCTCTCCTACGAG. Its protein product is CASSTEAGLSYE. The whole CDR3 sequence reads CASSTEAGLSYEQYF.

To note about this clone: Read coverage stops 3 residues before the CDR3 terminus; the germline J gene supplies the remainder. The V call is TRBV2, the J call TRBJ1-6; TRBD1 might be the D (6 bases). The germline V and J ends were trimmed by 6 bases and 9 bases, with 12 bases remaining between them. Per the germline V gene, CDR1 is SNHLY and CDR2 is FYNNEI. The CDR3 consists of 13 residues. The CDR3 loop is CASREDSGSPLHF. Incomplete CDR3 DNA: TGTGCCAGCAGGGAGGACAGCGGTTCACCC.

In the case of this clone: The read terminates 3 residues before the CDR3 end, so the remaining end is supplied by the germline J gene. The chain uses TRBV20-1 and TRBJ2-5, with D perhaps TRBD2 (6 bases). The CDR3 sequence is 15 residues long. Germline V gene data show CDR1 as DFQATT and CDR2 as SNEGSKA (reference sequence). Trimming removed 3 bases at V and 0 bases at J, with 14 bases between. The CDR3 bases that were read are TGCAGTGCTAGCTTGGCGGGATATAACCAAGAGACC. It yields the protein CSASLAGYNQET. The entire CDR3 is CSASLAGYNQETQYF.

A note on this clone: The read gets to within 3 residues of the CDR3 end, and the germline J gene fills in the rest. This rearrangement joins TRBV29-1 to TRBJ2-3; maybe TRBD1 (6 bases). Per germline, CDR1 SQVTM and CDR2 ANQGSEA. V dropped 5 bases and J dropped 4 bases, with 13 bases sitting between them. The CDR3 has 13 amino acids. The part of the CDR3 DNA that was read is TGCAGCGTTCCTATACAGGGAGCAGATACG. It specifies CSVPIQGADT. The full CDR3 sequence reads CSVPIQGADTQYF.

As to this clone: Read data end 3 residues before the CDR3 end; the end is taken from the germline J gene. The chain combines TRBV18 with TRBJ2-1; 8 bases are shared with TRBD2. The germline gives CDR1 KGHSH, CDR2 LQKENI. This CDR3 comprises 15 residues. Trimming took 0 bases from V and 7 from J; bases not matched to a gene: 5. CDR3 DNA (partial): TGTGCCAGCTCACCACCAGCGGGAGTGGGAAATGAG. Translated: CASSPPAGVGNE. The CDR3 in its entirety is CASSPPAGVGNEQFF.

About this clone: Coverage ceases 3 residues before the CDR3 finishes, and the germline J gene fills in the end. V gene TRBV20-1 combines with J gene TRBJ2-7; maybe TRBD1 (6 bases). V was trimmed by 1 base and J by 0 bases, leaving 10 bases between them. Per germline, CDR1 DFQATT and CDR2 SNEGSKA (reference sequence). This CDR3 has 14 residues. The DNA read from the CDR3 is TGCAGTGCTAGAGTCAGGGGAACCTCCTACGAG. It yields the protein CSARVRGTSYE. The entire CDR3 is CSARVRGTSYEQYF.